This T cell receptor beta chain was documented in a study of Ad26.COV2.S vaccination and SARS-CoV-2 variants. Study-level information: Once, or twice with 56 days between doses, Ad26.COV2.S was given intramuscularly.

Concerning this clone: Its antigen remains unknown.

Study-wide results and caveats: Those who received the vaccine showed greater spike-specific TCR breadth than those given placebo.

CDR1 is MNHNY, CDR2 SVGAGI, per germline (reference sequence). There are 16 residues in the CDR3. V shed 7 bases, J shed 0 bases, and the junction held 8 bases outside the gene matches. The sample's treatment: some 20 received Ad26.COV2.S at low or high dose, single or two shots; about 5 received placebo; per-sample allocation not given. Collection of the samples took place on day 63 after the first injection of vaccine or placebo. Some clones are missing from TCRdb's copy, which holds only in-frame ones; the method was immunoSEQ multiplex PCR. The top ten hold roughly a tenth of the sample, which has around 340,000 clones, 75% to 90% seen once.

This chain uses TRBV6-6 with TRBJ2-4; 8 nucleotides line up with TRBD2. The sequenced sample was peripheral blood, obtained in a trial of Ad26.COV2.S vaccine versus placebo. This receptor was identified in a person between 18 and 65 years old who received the Ad26.COV2.S COVID-19 vaccine or a placebo. Written as DNA, the CDR3 is TGTGCCAGCACCACGGGAGGGACTGTAGCCAAAAACATTCAGTACTTC. Its translation: CASTTGGTVAKNIQYF.